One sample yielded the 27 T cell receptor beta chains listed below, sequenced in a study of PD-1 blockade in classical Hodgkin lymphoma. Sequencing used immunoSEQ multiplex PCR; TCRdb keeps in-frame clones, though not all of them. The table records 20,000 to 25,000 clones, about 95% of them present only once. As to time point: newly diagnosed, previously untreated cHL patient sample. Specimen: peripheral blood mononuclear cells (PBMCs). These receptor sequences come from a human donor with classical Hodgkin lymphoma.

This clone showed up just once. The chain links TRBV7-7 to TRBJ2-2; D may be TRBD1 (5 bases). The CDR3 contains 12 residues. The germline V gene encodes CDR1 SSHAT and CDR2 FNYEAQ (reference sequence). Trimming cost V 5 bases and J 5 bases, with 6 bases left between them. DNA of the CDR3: TGTGCCAGCAGCCACAGGACCGGGGAGCTGTTTTTT. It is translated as CASSHRTGELFF.

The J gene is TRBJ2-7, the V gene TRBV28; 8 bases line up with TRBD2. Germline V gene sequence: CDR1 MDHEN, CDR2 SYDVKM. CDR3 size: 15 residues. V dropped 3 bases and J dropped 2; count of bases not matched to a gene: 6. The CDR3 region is CASSFRAGGTYEQYF. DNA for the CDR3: TGTGCCAGCAGTTTTAGGGCGGGGGGTACCTACGAGCAGTACTTC.

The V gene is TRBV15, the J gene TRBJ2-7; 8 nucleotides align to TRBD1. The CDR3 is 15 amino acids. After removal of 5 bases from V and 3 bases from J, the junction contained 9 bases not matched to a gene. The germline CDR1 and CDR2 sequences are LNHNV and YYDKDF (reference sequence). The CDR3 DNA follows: TGTGCCACCAGCGGCGGACAGGGAGAGTACTACGAGCAGTACTTC. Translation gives CATSGGQGEYYEQYF.

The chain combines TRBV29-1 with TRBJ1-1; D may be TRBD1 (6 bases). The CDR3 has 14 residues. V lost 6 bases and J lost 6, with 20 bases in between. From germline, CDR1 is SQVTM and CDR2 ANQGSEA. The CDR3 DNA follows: TGCAGCGTAGTAGCCTCACAGGGAAAGGCTGAAGCTTTCTTT. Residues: CSVVASQGKAEAFF.

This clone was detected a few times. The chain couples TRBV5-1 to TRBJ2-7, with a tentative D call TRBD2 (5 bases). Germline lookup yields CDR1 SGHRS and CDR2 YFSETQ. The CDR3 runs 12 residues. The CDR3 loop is CASRGAAYEQYF. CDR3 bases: TGCGCATCACGGGGTGCCGCCTACGAGCAGTACTTC.

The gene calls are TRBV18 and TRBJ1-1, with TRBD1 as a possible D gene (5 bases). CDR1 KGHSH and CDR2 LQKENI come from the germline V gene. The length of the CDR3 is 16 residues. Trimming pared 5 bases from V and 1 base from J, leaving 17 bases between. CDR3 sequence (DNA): TGTGCCAGCTCATTAGATCCCAGGGTTGGGAACACTGAAGCTTTCTTT. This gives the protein CASSLDPRVGNTEAFF.

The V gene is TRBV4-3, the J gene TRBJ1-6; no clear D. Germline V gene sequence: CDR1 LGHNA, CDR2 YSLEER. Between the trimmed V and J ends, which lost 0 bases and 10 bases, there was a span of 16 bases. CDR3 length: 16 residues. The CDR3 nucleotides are TGCGCCAGCAGCCAAGAGATCGACCCCATCGCCTCACCCCTCCACTTT. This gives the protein CASSQEIDPIASPLHF.

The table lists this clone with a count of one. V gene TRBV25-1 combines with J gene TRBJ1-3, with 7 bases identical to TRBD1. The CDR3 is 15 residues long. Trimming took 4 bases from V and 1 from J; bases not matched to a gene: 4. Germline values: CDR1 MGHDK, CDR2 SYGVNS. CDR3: CASSVGGDSGNTIYF. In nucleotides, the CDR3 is TGTGCCAGCAGTGTAGGGGGCGATTCTGGAAACACCATATATTTT.

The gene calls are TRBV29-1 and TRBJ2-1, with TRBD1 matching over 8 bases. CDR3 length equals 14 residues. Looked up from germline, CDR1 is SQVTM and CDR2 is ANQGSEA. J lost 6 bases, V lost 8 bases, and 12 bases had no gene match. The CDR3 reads CSSPRTGRFNEQFF. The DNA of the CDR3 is TGCAGCTCACCCCGGACAGGGCGCTTCAATGAGCAGTTCTTC.

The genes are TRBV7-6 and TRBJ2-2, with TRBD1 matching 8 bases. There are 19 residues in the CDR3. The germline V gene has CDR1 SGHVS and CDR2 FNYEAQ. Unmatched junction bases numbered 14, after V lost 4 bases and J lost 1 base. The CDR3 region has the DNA TGTGCCAGCAGCTCACCAAGGACAGGGCAAATGGGGAACACCGGGGAGCTGTTTTTT. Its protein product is CASSSPRTGQMGNTGELFF.

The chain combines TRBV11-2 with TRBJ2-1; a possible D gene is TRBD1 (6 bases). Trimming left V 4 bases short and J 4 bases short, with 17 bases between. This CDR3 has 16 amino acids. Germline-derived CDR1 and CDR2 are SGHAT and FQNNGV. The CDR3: CASSSQTGLRYNEQFF. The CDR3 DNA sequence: TGTGCCAGCAGCTCACAAACAGGGTTGAGGTACAATGAGCAGTTCTTC.

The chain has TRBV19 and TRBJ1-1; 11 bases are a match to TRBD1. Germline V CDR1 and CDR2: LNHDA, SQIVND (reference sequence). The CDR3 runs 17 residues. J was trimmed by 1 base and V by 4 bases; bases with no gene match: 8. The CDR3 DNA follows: TGTGCCAGTAGTACCTACCGGGACAGGGGGACGAACACTGAAGCTTTCTTT. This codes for CASSTYRDRGTNTEAFF.

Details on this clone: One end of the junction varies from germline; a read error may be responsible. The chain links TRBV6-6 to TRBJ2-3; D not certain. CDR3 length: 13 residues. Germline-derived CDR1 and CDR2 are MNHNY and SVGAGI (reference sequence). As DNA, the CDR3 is TGTGCCGGCAGTCCCACAGAAGAAGATACGCAGTATTTT. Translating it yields CAGSPTEEDTQYF.

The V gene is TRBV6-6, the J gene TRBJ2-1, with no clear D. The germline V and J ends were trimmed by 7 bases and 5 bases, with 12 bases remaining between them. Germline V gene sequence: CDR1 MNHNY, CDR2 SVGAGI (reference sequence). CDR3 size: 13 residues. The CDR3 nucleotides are TGTGCCAGCAACGGACCGAAAAACAATGAGCAGTTCTTC. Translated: CASNGPKNNEQFF.

Here the CDR3 reads CASSAQGSTNEKLFF. In DNA, the CDR3 is TGTGCCAGCAGCGCACAGGGGTCAACTAATGAAAAACTGTTTTTT. The V and J genes are TRBV9 and TRBJ1-4, with 7 bases fitting TRBD1. In germline, CDR1 is SGDLS, CDR2 YYNGEE. This CDR3 region has 15 residues. With V trimmed by 3 bases and J by 0 bases, 2 bases remained unmatched. Full variable domain (rest looked up from reference TRBV9 and TRBJ1-4): DSGVTQTPKHLITATGQRVTLRCSPRSGDLSVYWYQQSLDQGLQFLIQYYNGEERAKGNILERFSAQQFPDLHSELNLSSLELGDSALYFCASSAQGSTNEKLFFGSGTQLSVL.

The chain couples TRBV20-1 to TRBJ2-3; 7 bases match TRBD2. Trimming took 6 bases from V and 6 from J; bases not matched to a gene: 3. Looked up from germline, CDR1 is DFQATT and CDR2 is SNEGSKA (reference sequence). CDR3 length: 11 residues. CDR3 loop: CSADGGDTQYF. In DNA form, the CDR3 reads TGCAGTGCGGACGGGGGGGATACGCAGTATTTT.

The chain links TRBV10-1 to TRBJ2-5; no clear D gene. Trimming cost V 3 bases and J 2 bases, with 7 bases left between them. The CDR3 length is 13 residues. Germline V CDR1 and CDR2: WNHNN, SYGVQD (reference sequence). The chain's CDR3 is CASSDDNQETQYF. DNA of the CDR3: TGCGCCAGCAGTGACGATAATCAAGAGACCCAGTACTTC.

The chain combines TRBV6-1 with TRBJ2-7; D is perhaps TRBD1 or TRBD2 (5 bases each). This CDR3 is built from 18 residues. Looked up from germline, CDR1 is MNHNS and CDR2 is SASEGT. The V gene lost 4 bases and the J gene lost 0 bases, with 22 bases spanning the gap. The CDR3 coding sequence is TGTGCCAGCAGTGCGTCGGAAACCGGGACGGGCCCCTCCTACGAGCAGTACTTC. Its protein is CASSASETGTGPSYEQYF.

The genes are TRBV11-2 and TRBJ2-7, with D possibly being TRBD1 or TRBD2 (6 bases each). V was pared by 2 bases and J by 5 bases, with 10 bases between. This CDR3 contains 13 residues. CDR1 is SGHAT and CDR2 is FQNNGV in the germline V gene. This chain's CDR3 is CASSLRGPHEQYF. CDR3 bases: TGTGCCAGCAGCTTACGGGGGCCCCACGAGCAGTACTTC.

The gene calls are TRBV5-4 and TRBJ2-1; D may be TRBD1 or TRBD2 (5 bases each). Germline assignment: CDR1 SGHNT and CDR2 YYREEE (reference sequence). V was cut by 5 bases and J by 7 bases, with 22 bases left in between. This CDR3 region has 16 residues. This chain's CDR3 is CASRGRAQGIGNEQFF. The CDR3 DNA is TGTGCCAGCAGGGGGCGGGCCCAGGGAATAGGGAATGAGCAGTTCTTC.

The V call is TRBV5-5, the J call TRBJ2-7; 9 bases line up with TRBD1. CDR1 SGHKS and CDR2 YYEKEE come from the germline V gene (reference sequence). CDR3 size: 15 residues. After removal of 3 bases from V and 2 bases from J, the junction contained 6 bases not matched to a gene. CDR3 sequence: CASSYSGTGTYEQYF. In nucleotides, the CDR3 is TGTGCCAGCAGCTATTCCGGGACAGGGACCTACGAGCAGTACTTC.

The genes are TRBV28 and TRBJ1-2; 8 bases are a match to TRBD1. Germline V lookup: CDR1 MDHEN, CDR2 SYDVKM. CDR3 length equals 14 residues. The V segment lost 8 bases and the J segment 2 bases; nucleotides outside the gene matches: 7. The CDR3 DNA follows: TGTGCCAGCGGACCGACAGGGGTAAACTATGGCTACACCTTC. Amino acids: CASGPTGVNYGYTF.

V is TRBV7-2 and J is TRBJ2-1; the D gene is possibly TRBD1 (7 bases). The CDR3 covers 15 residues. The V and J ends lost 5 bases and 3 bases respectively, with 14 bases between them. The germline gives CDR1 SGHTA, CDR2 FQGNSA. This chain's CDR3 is CASSPGGQIYNEQFF. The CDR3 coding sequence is TGTGCCAGCAGCCCCGGGGGACAGATCTACAATGAGCAGTTCTTC.

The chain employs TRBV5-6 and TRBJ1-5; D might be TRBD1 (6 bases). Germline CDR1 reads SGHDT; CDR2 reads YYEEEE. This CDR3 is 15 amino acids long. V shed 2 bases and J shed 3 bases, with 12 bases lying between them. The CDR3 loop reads CASSLGQPYNQPQHF. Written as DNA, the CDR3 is TGTGCCAGCAGCTTAGGACAGCCCTACAATCAGCCCCAGCATTTT.

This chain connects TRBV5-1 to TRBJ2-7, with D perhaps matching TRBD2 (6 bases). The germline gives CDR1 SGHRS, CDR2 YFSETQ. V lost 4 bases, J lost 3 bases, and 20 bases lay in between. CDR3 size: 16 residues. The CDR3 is CASSPQLAGDRYEQYF. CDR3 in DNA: TGCGCCAGCAGCCCCCAACTAGCTGGAGACCGCTACGAGCAGTACTTC.

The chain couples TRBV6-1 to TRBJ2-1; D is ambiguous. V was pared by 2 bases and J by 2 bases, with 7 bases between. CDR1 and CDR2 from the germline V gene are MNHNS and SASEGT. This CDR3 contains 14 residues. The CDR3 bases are TGTGCCAGCAGTGAATCCCCAACCTACAATGAGCAGTTCTTC. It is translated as CASSESPTYNEQFF.

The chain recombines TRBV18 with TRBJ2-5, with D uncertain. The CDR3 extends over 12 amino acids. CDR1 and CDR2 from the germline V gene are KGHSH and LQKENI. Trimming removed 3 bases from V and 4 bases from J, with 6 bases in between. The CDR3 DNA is TGTGCCAGCTCACCGAACGGAGAGACCCAGTACTTC. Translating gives CASSPNGETQYF.